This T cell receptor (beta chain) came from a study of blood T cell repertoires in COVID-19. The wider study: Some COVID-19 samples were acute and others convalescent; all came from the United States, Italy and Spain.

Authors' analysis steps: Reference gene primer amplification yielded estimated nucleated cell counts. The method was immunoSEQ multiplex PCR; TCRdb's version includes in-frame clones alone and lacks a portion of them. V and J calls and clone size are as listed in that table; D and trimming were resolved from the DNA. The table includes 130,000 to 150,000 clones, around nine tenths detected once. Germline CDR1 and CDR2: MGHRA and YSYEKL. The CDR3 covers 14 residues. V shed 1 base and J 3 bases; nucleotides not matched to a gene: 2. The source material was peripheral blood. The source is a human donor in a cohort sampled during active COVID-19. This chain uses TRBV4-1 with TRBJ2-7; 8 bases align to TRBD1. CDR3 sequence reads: CASSQGQGYYEQYF. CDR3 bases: TGCGCCAGCAGCCAAGGACAGGGGTACTACGAGCAGTACTTC.